Presented here are 5 T cell receptor beta chains from one specimen sequenced in a study of OX40 agonist ivuxolimab in advanced cancers. The method was the immunoSEQ multiplex PCR assay. The clones in this table, taken by TCRdb from immuneACCESS, are in-frame only. Not every clone is retained; where verified, under half of the shortfall comes from an unresolved V gene, and the cause of the rest is unknown. This sample is represented by about 130,000 clones; about nine tenths of them were singletons. Of the sample, 0.65% to 0.9% is held by the ten largest clones. Sequencing was performed on CD4+ or CD8+ T cells sorted from blood, taken in a trial of the OX40 agonist ivuxolimab. The receptors stem from an adult with an advanced solid tumor such as melanoma, head and neck, liver or kidney cancer.

V usage is TRBV19 and J usage is TRBJ1-1; D remains ambiguous. With 5 bases removed from V and 8 bases from J, the gap between germline ends came to 18 bases. Germline lookup yields CDR1 LNHDA and CDR2 SQIVND (reference sequence). The CDR3 has 14 residues. For the CDR3, the DNA is TGTGCCAGTAGTTCCCTAGTAGGAAGAAAAGAAGCTTTCTTT. As protein: CASSSLVGRKEAFF.

The chain carries TRBV7-9 and TRBJ2-1; 7 nucleotides agree with TRBD2. The germline gives CDR1 SEHNR, CDR2 FQNEAQ (reference sequence). This CDR3 has 16 amino acids. V dropped 1 base and J dropped 2; count of bases not matched to a gene: 5. The CDR3 spells CASSLGPAGPYNEQFF. CDR3 nucleotide sequence: TGTGCCAGCAGCTTAGGGCCAGCGGGGCCCTACAATGAGCAGTTCTTC.

The chain carries TRBV2 and TRBJ2-5; 11 bases match TRBD2. There are 15 residues in the CDR3. J lost 4 bases, V lost 10 bases, and 11 bases had no gene match. CDR1 is SNHLY, CDR2 FYNNEI, per germline. CDR3 protein: CANRLAGGRGETQYF. The DNA for the CDR3 is TGTGCCAACAGGCTAGCGGGAGGTAGAGGAGAGACCCAGTACTTC.

The V gene is TRBV28, the J gene TRBJ2-1; no clear D gene. The CDR3 contains 16 residues. Per germline, CDR1 MDHEN and CDR2 SYDVKM. The germline V and J ends were trimmed by 3 bases and 0 bases, with 12 bases remaining between them. The CDR3 DNA follows: TGTGCCAGCAGTTTGGTCCCGGGCGGCTCCTACAATGAGCAGTTCTTC. It yields the protein CASSLVPGGSYNEQFF. Full variable domain (rest looked up from reference TRBV28 and TRBJ2-1): DVKVTQSSRYLVKRTGEKVFLECVQDMDHENMFWYRQDPGLGLRLIYFSYDVKMKEKGDIPEGYSVSREKKERFSLILESASTNQTSMYLCASSLVPGGSYNEQFFGPGTRLTVL.

This clone turned up a few times. The rearrangement links TRBV11-2 to TRBJ2-7; 7 nucleotides match TRBD1. The trim removed 2 bases at V and 2 bases at J, leaving 6 bases unmatched. The CDR3 covers 15 residues. CDR1 is SGHAT, CDR2 FQNNGV, per germline. The CDR3 sequence is CASSLWTGQTYEQYF. The CDR3 DNA reads TGTGCCAGCAGCTTATGGACAGGACAAACCTACGAGCAGTACTTC.